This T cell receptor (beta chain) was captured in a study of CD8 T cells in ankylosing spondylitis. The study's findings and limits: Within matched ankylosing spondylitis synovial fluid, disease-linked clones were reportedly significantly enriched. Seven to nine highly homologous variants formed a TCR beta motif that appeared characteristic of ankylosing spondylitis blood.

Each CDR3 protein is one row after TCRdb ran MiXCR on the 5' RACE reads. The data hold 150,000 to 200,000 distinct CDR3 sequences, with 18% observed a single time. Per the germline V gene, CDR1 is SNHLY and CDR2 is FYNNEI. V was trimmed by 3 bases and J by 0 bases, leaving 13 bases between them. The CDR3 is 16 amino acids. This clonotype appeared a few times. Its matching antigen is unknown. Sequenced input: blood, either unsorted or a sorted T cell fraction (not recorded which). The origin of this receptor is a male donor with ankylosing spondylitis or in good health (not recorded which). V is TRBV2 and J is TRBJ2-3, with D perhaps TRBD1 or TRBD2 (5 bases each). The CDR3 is CASSDLGRRSTDTQYF. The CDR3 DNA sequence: TGTGCCAGCAGTGATTTGGGGCGGAGGAGCACAGATACGCAGTATTTT.